This T cell receptor beta chain was recorded in a study of T cells in Graves' hyperthyroidism and ophthalmopathy (dated by TCRdb to the late 2010s). Background on the whole study: Peripheral blood was sampled at the time of initial diagnosis, prior to any treatment. In addition, the study compared T-cell repertoires in thyroid tissue and in blood from six Graves' hyperthyroidism patients. To identify TCR V-J signatures that set the groups apart, the researchers used a discovery cohort of approximately 98 patients, made up of 43 with Graves' ophthalmopathy and some 55 with stable Graves' hyperthyroidism. Once sampling was done, hyperthyroidism patients were given methimazole at a starting dose of 30 mg daily, whereas ophthalmopathy patients were given high-dose intravenous methylprednisolone. Prospective prediction of ophthalmopathy was tested in an independent validation cohort consisting of 18 hyperthyroidism patients and around 16 patients who later progressed to ophthalmopathy. The paper describes TCR Vbeta CDR3 sequencing of 135 peripheral blood samples, made up of some 42 ophthalmopathy patients, around 78 hyperthyroidism patients and some 17 progressor patients. The 100 discovery patients were randomly split 7:3 into training and test sets.

This clonotype was picked up one time. The antigen this receptor binds is unknown. No quality values exist for individual bases; no much larger clone is one base distant. One read alone lends weak support. Broader findings and caveats from the paper: In validation, progression to ophthalmopathy was predicted by the model with 70.59% sensitivity and around 76% specificity, a median of about 6.8 months before onset. Sample size was not statistically predetermined, and blinding of investigators to group allocation was not performed. Most expanded thyroid clonotypes (frequency above 0.001) were also found in blood, which suggests that blood repertoires may mirror thyroid immune responses. A 13 V-J signature model separated ophthalmopathy from stable hyperthyroidism, with around 90% sensitivity and about 81% specificity in cross-validation and 80%/75% in testing.

Ophthalmopathy patients had moderately to severely active disease, Clinical Activity Score of at least 3, NOSPECS grade of at least 4, and duration under 3 months. Patients with uncontrolled infections, other autoimmune diseases, pregnancy or lactation were excluded. Diagnoses relied on clinical symptoms, serum thyroxine and TRAb, thyroid ultrasound and orbital computed tomography. PBMCs were separated from roughly 10 ml of fresh peripheral blood using Ficoll-Paque density gradient centrifugation. Trizol reagent was used to extract total RNA, and RNA quality was then checked on an Agilent 2100 Bioanalyzer. TCR beta CDR3 regions were amplified from RNA transcripts. A first-round RT-PCR of the TCR CDR3 used the HTBI primer set with the Qiagen OneStep RT-PCR kit. Libraries were constructed in a second round of multiplex PCR, after which size selection and purification were performed. The libraries were sequenced on an Illumina HiSeq2000 using paired-end 100 bp reads. From the authors' description of their analysis: SOAPnuke was used to process the raw data, removing reads that contained adapters or uncalled bases, had a mean Phred below 15, or lacked an exact match to the constant primer or identifier. COPE v1.2.5 was used to merge high-quality paired reads, and clonotypes were defined as unique nucleotide sequences. MiTCR v1.1 was used to align clonotypes to the IMGT TRBV, TRBD and TRBJ reference segments. Only V-J combinations with frequency above 0.0001, covering 99% to 99.2% of repertoires, were analysed. The TCS score was defined as F50 (clonal expansion) divided by E x V (chaos), with BLOSUM62-based TCRdist calculated between CDR3 peptides within each V-J. Welch's t-statistics and random forest reduced 514 V-J features to roughly 13, which were used in a naive Bayes classifier (R e1071). TCRdb trimmed public reads at Q25 via fastp, called clones via MiXCR and kept in-frame beta chains. All rows with the same CDR3 protein become a single entry with the most common DNA and genes. TCRdb, not the original authors, processed these V and J calls. Within this sample are roughly 380,000 distinct CDR3 sequences, with 15% to 20% of them counted one time only. Jointly, the top ten make up 15% of the sample.

Relative to germline, V is 6 bases shorter and J is 2 bases shorter, with 14 bases between their ends. The CDR3 goes from the cysteine to the phenylalanine over 15 residues. Of all the DNA, just the CDR3 is kept, 45 bases in frame from base 1. The receptor chain draws on TRBV12-3 or TRBV12-4 and TRBJ1-5, with the D gene not clear enough to name. Sequenced material: blood. This TCR derives from a middle-aged woman with Graves' ophthalmopathy. The CDR3 corresponds to CASSPAGSRNQPQHF. The DNA sequence is TGTGCCAGCAGCCCCGCGGGTTCACGCAATCAGCCCCAGCATTTT.